Detailed here is one TCR beta chain. Its antigen target is currently unknown. Base qualities are missing; no much larger clone stands one base away. V trim: 0 bases; J trim: 2 bases; unmatched bases: 4. The CDR3 covers 15 residues, taking in both the cysteine and the phenylalanine. Only the CDR3 DNA stays, 45 bases, in frame from base 1. The germline V gene (reference sequence) specifies DFQATT as CDR1 and SNEGSKA as CDR2. This sample is drawn from a study of T cell repertoires in cytomegalovirus infection (dated by TCRdb to the late 2010s). As for the study more broadly: The HLA type of each donor mattered for the analysis, because public TCR beta signatures pointed to carriage of CMV infection along with the matching HLA type. The paper as a whole reports these results and caveats: In both this cohort and an independent roughly 350-donor cohort, the cumulative frequency of public TCR beta family members distinguished carriers of CMV infection plus the relevant HLA type. The ex vivo response was dominated by HLA-C-restricted CMV-specific TCR beta clonotypes, which also provided the single most frequent clonotype in two of eight donors.

Sequencing was performed on an Illumina HiSeq 1500. TCRdb itself trimmed the public reads at Q25 with fastp, ran MiXCR and retained productive beta chains. Identical CDR3 proteins give one entry, which carries the most common genes and DNA. The sample profile shows 200,000 to 300,000 distinct CDR3 sequences; roughly an eighth of them were found once. Clones ranked in the top ten supply around 8.8% of the sample. Specimen: PBMCs. This receptor chain uses TRBV20-1 and TRBJ1-5; 7 junctional bases match TRBD1. The source of this sequence is a human donor in good health (CMV status not recorded). Some clones in this sample may be carry-over from other donors' samples. At the DNA level, the sequence is TGCAGTGCTAGAGAGCCAGGGGGGGGCAATCAGCCCCAGCATTTT. The encoded protein is CSAREPGGGNQPQHF.